These 10 T cell receptor beta chains share one sample of origin, sequenced in a study of cytomegalovirus exposure and HLA in healthy donors. The PCR had 60 Vbeta and 13 Jbeta primers. Measured with immunoSEQ multiplex PCR; TCRdb has only the in-frame clones, and not every one. The sample yields 140,000 or so clones, under 90% seen once. The sequencing input was PBMCs. These receptors came from a boy between 2 and 15 years old in good health and CMV-seronegative.

This chain connects TRBV28 to TRBJ2-1; a possible D gene is TRBD1 (5 bases). The CDR3 consists of 14 residues. Germline CDR1 reads MDHEN; CDR2 reads SYDVKM. Between the trimmed V and J ends, which lost 3 bases and 3 bases, there was a span of 9 bases. CDR3 nucleotides: TGTGCCAGCAGTTTCAGGGTAAACTACAATGAGCAGTTCTTC. Translated: CASSFRVNYNEQFF.

Of note for this clone: Sequence at one end of the junction differs from germline and may be a read error. V is TRBV27 and J is TRBJ1-6; no firm D call. Germline V gives CDR1 MNHEY, CDR2 SMNVEV (reference sequence). CDR3 length: 17 residues. CDR3: CASKLATGELNNSPLHF. CDR3 coding DNA: TGTGCCAGCAAACTCGCGACCGGGGAACTAAATAACTCACCCCTCCACTTT.

This chain connects TRBV30 to TRBJ1-2; D not resolved. CDR3 size: 11 residues. Deletions cut 0 bases from V and 5 bases from J, with 4 bases between. Per germline, CDR1 GTSNPN and CDR2 SVGIG (reference sequence). For the CDR3, the DNA is TGTGCCTGGAGTGTTAGATATGGCTACACCTTC. Translated: CAWSVRYGYTF.

The chain has TRBV5-1 and TRBJ1-5, with a tentative D call TRBD1 (6 bases). Trimming removed 0 bases from V and 6 bases from J, with 10 bases in between. This CDR3 contains 14 residues. In germline, CDR1 is SGHRS, CDR2 YFSETQ. The CDR3 reads CASSLGGLRQPQHF. In DNA, the CDR3 is TGCGCCAGCAGCTTGGGGGGGCTCCGTCAGCCCCAGCATTTT.

V gene TRBV9 combines with J gene TRBJ1-4, with D hard to call. Deletions cut 3 bases from V and 3 bases from J, with 9 bases between. The CDR3 has 14 amino acids. Germline V lookup: CDR1 SGDLS, CDR2 YYNGEE. CDR3: CASSAGRSNEKLFF. As DNA, the CDR3 is TGTGCCAGCAGCGCCGGGAGATCTAATGAAAAACTGTTTTTT.

The chain has TRBV27 and TRBJ2-7; TRBD1 aligns across 7 bases. The V gene end was trimmed by 6 bases and the J gene end by 3 bases; junction bases not matched to a gene: 11. This CDR3 contains 15 residues. The germline V gene has CDR1 MNHEY and CDR2 SMNVEV (reference sequence). The CDR3 region has the DNA TGTGCCAGCAGACCGTACGGGACAGAGCTCTACGAGCAGTACTTC. Translated, it gives CASRPYGTELYEQYF.

The CDR3 loop reads CASSEFRGSTGELFF. The DNA of the CDR3 is TGTGCCAGCAGTGAGTTTAGGGGATCCACCGGGGAGCTGTTTTTT. The chain uses TRBV6-1 and TRBJ2-2; D is perhaps TRBD1 (5 bases). Looked up from germline, CDR1 is MNHNS and CDR2 is SASEGT. The CDR3 is 15 amino acids. Trimming removed 3 bases from V and 4 bases from J, with 12 bases in between.

This chain connects TRBV25-1 to TRBJ2-1, with a tentative D call TRBD2 (5 bases). The ends were cut back, 4 bases at V and 8 bases at J, with 15 bases in the middle. Per germline, CDR1 MGHDK and CDR2 SYGVNS. The CDR3 length is 14 residues. This CDR3 reads CASSGGSEVDEQFF. As DNA, the CDR3 is TGTGCCAGCAGTGGAGGGAGCGAAGTCGATGAGCAGTTCTTC.

The chain links TRBV7-3 to TRBJ1-2; 7 bases line up with TRBD1. The V segment lost 0 bases and the J segment 9 bases; nucleotides outside the gene matches: 7. Germline V lookup: CDR1 SGHTA, CDR2 FQGTGA. The CDR3 extends over 14 amino acids. The chain's CDR3 is CASSLTGDSHSYTF. For the CDR3, the DNA is TGTGCCAGCAGCTTAACCGGGGACAGCCATAGCTACACCTTC.

The gene calls are TRBV7-9 and TRBJ1-4; 8 bases match TRBD1. Germline CDR1 reads SEHNR; CDR2 reads FQNEAQ (reference sequence). V gave up 1 base and J gave up 7 bases; unmatched junction bases: 5. CDR3 length equals 15 residues. CDR3 DNA: TGTGCCAGCAGCTTAGGACAGGGGCCGACTGAAAAACTGTTTTTT. Translating it yields CASSLGQGPTEKLFF.